A single T cell receptor beta chain is shown here with its context. Its antigen remains unknown. TCRdb keeps only in-frame clones here, not all; method: immunoSEQ multiplex PCR. The table includes 120,000 to 150,000 clones, approximately 91% detected once. This sample is drawn from a study of T cell responses to AZD1222 COVID-19 vaccine. General observations from the study: Regions 160-218 and 743-854 held dominance among vaccine-associated CD4 TCRs, which spanned spike. In a largely white British group with more females than males, clonal diversity was possibly underestimated.

The CDR3 length is 17 residues. Sequences were derived from peripheral blood, sampled 28 days after the second AZD1222 dose. This chain links TRBV12-1 with TRBJ1-2; no check of the table's D call, TRBD1, against the DNA was made. TRBV12-1 is described as a pseudogene. This TCR derives from an adult who received the AZD1222 COVID-19 vaccine. CDR3 protein: CASSFTLPSPGNYGYTF. The CDR3 bases are TGTGCCAGCAGCTTTACCCTCCCGAGCCCAGGGAACTATGGCTACACCTTC.